A single sample is the source of the 17 T cell receptor beta chains below, sequenced in a study of T-cell memory formation after mild COVID-19. TCRdb passed the 5' RACE reads through MiXCR, listing each CDR3 protein once. The sample carries about 430,000 distinct CDR3 sequences, 24% recorded once. Sequencing was performed on PBMCs or a T cell subset sorted from them (not recorded which). The receptors derive from an adult woman who had mild COVID-19 (a few samples of this study predate the infection). Cell type and time point are not known.

This clonotype turned up a few times. V is TRBV12-3 or TRBV12-4 and J is TRBJ2-7; 7 nucleotides line up with TRBD2. The CDR3 extends over 14 amino acids. Trimming at V came to 6 bases and at J to 5 bases, leaving 10 bases not matched to a gene. This CDR3 reads CASSLGRVSNEQYF. CDR3 nucleotides: TGTGCCAGCAGCTTGGGGAGGGTATCCAACGAGCAGTACTTC.

The table lists this clonotype with a few counts. This chain joins TRBV29-1 and TRBJ2-5; TRBD1 aligns across 8 bases. The V gene's germline CDR1 is SQVTM and CDR2 ANQGSEA. This CDR3 is built from 13 residues. The trim removed 3 bases at V and 7 bases at J, leaving 7 bases unmatched. For the CDR3, the DNA is TGCAGCGTTGATGGCCAGGGGGCAGGGACCCAGTACTTC. Residues: CSVDGQGAGTQYF.

This chain joins TRBV9 and TRBJ1-6; TRBD1 matches at 7 bases. Germline CDR1 SGDLS, CDR2 YYNGEE. The CDR3 is 14 residues long. After removal of 3 bases from V and 9 bases from J, the junction contained 6 bases not matched to a gene. CDR3 sequence: CASSGDRVGSPLHF. In DNA, the CDR3 is TGTGCCAGCAGCGGAGACAGGGTCGGTTCACCCCTCCACTTT.

The V call is TRBV6-2 or TRBV6-3, the J call TRBJ2-7; the match to TRBD2 covers 11 bases. After removal of 0 bases from V and 4 bases from J, the junction contained 5 bases not matched to a gene. Germline V gene data show CDR1 as MNHEY and CDR2 as SVGEGT. The CDR3 is 16 residues long. For the CDR3, the DNA is TGTGCCAGCAGTTACTCGACTAGCGGGAATCGGTACGAGCAGTACTTC. Encoded protein: CASSYSTSGNRYEQYF.

The CDR3 loop is CAVGAGSQETQYF. The DNA of the CDR3 is TGTGCCGTGGGTGCGGGTTCTCAAGAGACCCAGTACTTC. This rearrangement joins TRBV10-3 to TRBJ2-5, with D perhaps TRBD2 (5 bases). V was pared by 11 bases and J by 2 bases, with 15 bases between. Germline V gene lookup returns CDR1 ENHRY and CDR2 SYGVKD. The CDR3 is made up of 13 amino acids.

The rearrangement uses TRBV12-3 or TRBV12-4 and TRBJ1-2; 9 positions match TRBD1. Losses at the gene ends were 1 base for V and 4 bases for J; bases not matched to a gene: 4. This CDR3 region has 15 residues. In DNA, the CDR3 is TGTGCCAGCAGTTTAGAAGGGACAGGGTCCTATGGCTACACCTTC. It codes for CASSLEGTGSYGYTF.

The chain couples TRBV6-5 to TRBJ2-1, with 8 positions matching TRBD2. The junction had 9 bases not matched to a gene; V was cut back by 4 bases and J by 4 bases. Germline V lookup: CDR1 MNHEY, CDR2 SVGAGI. The CDR3 covers 16 residues. The CDR3 DNA is TGTGCCAGCAGTTTTAACGCGGGGGGCCAATACAATGAGCAGTTCTTC. It encodes CASSFNAGGQYNEQFF.

This chain links TRBV4-1 with TRBJ1-2; the D gene is possibly TRBD1 (6 bases). The CDR3 is 13 amino acids. Trimming shortened V by 6 bases and J by 6 bases, and 14 bases separated the two germline ends. CDR1 is MGHRA, CDR2 YSYEKL, per germline. This CDR3 reads CASRGQLEDGYTF. The CDR3 nucleotides are TGCGCCAGCAGAGGACAGCTGGAGGATGGCTACACCTTC.

The table lists this clonotype with many counts. The chain links TRBV7-9 to TRBJ2-3, with 9 bases identical to TRBD2. This CDR3 spans 15 amino acids. V dropped 3 bases and J dropped 6; count of bases not matched to a gene: 7. Germline lookup yields CDR1 SEHNR and CDR2 FQNEAQ (reference sequence). CDR3: CASSFPTSGFDTQYF. The CDR3, as DNA: TGTGCCAGCAGCTTCCCGACTAGCGGATTCGATACGCAGTATTTT.

In this sample, this clonotype turned up many times. The chain employs TRBV5-1 and TRBJ2-6; maybe TRBD1 (6 bases). V was shortened by 4 bases and J by 3 bases, with 11 bases between the two germline ends. This CDR3 spans 15 amino acids. The germline CDR1 and CDR2 sequences are SGHRS and YFSETQ. CDR3 nucleotide sequence: TGCGCCAGCAGCCCCTGGGACAATGGGGCCAACGTCCTGACTTTC. Translated: CASSPWDNGANVLTF.

Points on this clonotype: No conserved phenylalanine or tryptophan ends this CDR3, so it is likely a read error. The limits of the CDR3 on the DNA are not certain, so only TCRdb's listed CDR3 is given. The rearrangement joins TRBV6-1 to TRBJ1-2; the table names TRBD1, a call not compared with the DNA. The germline gives CDR1 MNHNS, CDR2 SASEGT. The CDR3 region is 13 residues in length, termini included. CDR3 residues: CASTGRQVEEVEI.

The rearrangement links TRBV20-1 to TRBJ2-2; 14 nucleotides align to TRBD2. CDR3 length: 18 residues. The V gene end was trimmed by 1 base and the J gene end by 4 bases; junction bases not matched to a gene: 8. Germline CDR1 is DFQATT and CDR2 is SNEGSKA (reference sequence). CDR3 residues: CSARAGTSGRSVTGELFF. The CDR3 bases are TGCAGTGCTAGAGCCGGGACTAGCGGGAGATCTGTCACCGGGGAGCTGTTTTTT.

V and J are TRBV7-9 and TRBJ1-1; 8 bases match TRBD1. The V segment lost 2 bases and the J segment 3 bases; nucleotides outside the gene matches: 8. This CDR3 comprises 16 residues. CDR1 and CDR2 (germline): SEHNR, FQNEAQ (reference sequence). The DNA of the CDR3 is TGTGCCAGCAGCTTAACAGGGGGTACAAGGGACACTGAAGCTTTCTTT. This encodes CASSLTGGTRDTEAFF.

DNA of the CDR3: TGTGCCAGCAGTTTACACGACTATGGCTACACCTTC. Translating gives CASSLHDYGYTF. The rearrangement joins TRBV12-3 or TRBV12-4 to TRBJ1-2, with D unresolved. The V end lost 2 bases, the J end lost 3 bases, and 4 bases lay between the germline ends. The CDR3 loop spans 12 amino acids.

The chain carries TRBV6-5 and TRBJ1-5, with D unresolved. Trimming took off 6 bases at V and 0 bases at J, with 12 bases between the two ends. Germline V gene data show CDR1 as MNHEY and CDR2 as SVGAGI. This CDR3 has 15 amino acids. CDR3 amino acids: CASRPRRDSNQPQHF. The CDR3 nucleotides read TGTGCCAGCAGACCCCGACGGGATAGCAATCAGCCCCAGCATTTT.

This clonotype has only a few counts. In DNA form, the CDR3 reads TGCAGCGCCGGGGCCCTGATTAGCGGGATTTACAATGAGCAGTTCTTC. Encoded protein: CSAGALISGIYNEQFF. The J gene is TRBJ2-1, the V gene TRBV29-1; TRBD2 aligns across 8 bases. V lost 7 bases, J lost 4 bases, and 15 bases stayed unmatched. This CDR3 is 16 amino acids long. Germline V gives CDR1 SQVTM, CDR2 ANQGSEA.

The V gene is TRBV18, the J gene TRBJ1-1, with D tentatively TRBD1 (6 bases). The ends were cut back, 6 bases at V and 6 bases at J, with 14 bases in the middle. From germline, CDR1 is KGHSH and CDR2 LQKENI. The CDR3 length is 13 residues. This chain's CDR3 is CASSGALVAEAFF. CDR3 DNA sequence: TGTGCCAGCTCGGGGGCCCTGGTCGCTGAAGCTTTCTTT. Full variable domain (rest looked up from reference TRBV18 and TRBJ1-1): NAGVMQNPRHLVRRRGQEARLRCSPMKGHSHVYWYRQLPEEGLKFMVYLQKENIIDESGMPKERFSAEFPKEGPSILRIQQVVRGDSAAYFCASSGALVAEAFFGQGTRLTVV.